This record concerns one T cell receptor (beta chain) sequence. Its antigen specificity is not known. No much larger clonotype is one base removed from it; base qualities were not supplied. The source of the sample is a study of blood T cell repertoires in COVID-19 (dated by TCRdb to about 2020). About the investigation overall: Samples covering the acute and convalescent phases of COVID-19 were provided by collaborators in the United States, Italy and Spain. Sample metadata almost always included a de-identified subject ID, COVID-19 status, age in years and sex. The repertoires were released in a freely available public database meant as a resource for research on the immune response to SARS-CoV-2. The prospective study material was composed of cDNA or gDNA derived from T cells, B-cell-depleted T cells, or PBMCs. The samples were drawn from two sources: the first 160 participants of the ongoing ImmuneRACE study, and 950 to 1,500 subjects contributed by 6 global collaborators. Where HLA class I and class II types were available, the types were taken from metadata supplied by the sample provider, not from assay-based typing. The dataset comprised deeply sampled blood TCRbeta repertoires from subjects exposed to, actively infected with, or recovered from COVID-19.

What the research found in general, with its limitations: Clinical and demographic metadata were provided uncurated, with the amount varying by source and participant.

The germline V gene (reference sequence) provides CDR1 LNHDA and CDR2 SQIVND. V is pared back by 6 bases and J by 7 bases, with 19 bases lying between the germline termini. Inclusive of the bounding cysteine and phenylalanine, the CDR3 is 15 residues long. Solely the CDR3 DNA is kept, with 45 bases framed from the first base. In Seattle, one collaborating source enrolled patients while the infection was active and tracked those patients longitudinally over the course of disease. Each collaborating institution followed its own protocols to collect whole blood in K2EDTA tubes. For TCRbeta analysis, collaborators shipped samples as frozen whole blood, isolated PBMCs, or DNA extracted from either of those sample types. The immunoSEQ Assay, a bias-controlled multiplex PCR, was used to amplify TCRbeta CDR3 regions from genomic DNA. As for the original processing: Within the assay, amplification of reference gene primers was used to estimate how many nucleated cells each sample contained. To quantify the absolute abundance of each unique TCRbeta CDR3 rearrangement, sequence reads were collapsed and filtered. For each sample, productive Simpson clonality was calculated as the square root of Simpson's diversity index across productive rearrangements. Imported from immuneACCESS, the table was reduced by TCRdb to in-frame sequences with V and J called. These copies leave out some clones; in studies compared against another copy, an unresolved V gene accounts for under half, and the cause of the remainder is not known. V and J calls and clone size follow that table, whereas D and trimming were derived from the DNA. This sample has 200,000 to 250,000 clones in its table, and about 88% of those were observed once. The ten largest clones take up 15% to 20% of the sample.

The source is a man aged 45 to 65 with COVID-19, enrolled during active disease. This chain is built from TRBV19 and TRBJ1-5; the best D guess is TRBD1, with 5 bases matching. The material sequenced was peripheral blood. At the DNA level, the sequence is TGTGCCAGTAGGATTGAGTGGGGGGTCGGGCAGCCCCAGCATTTT. Translation gives CASRIEWGVGQPQHF.